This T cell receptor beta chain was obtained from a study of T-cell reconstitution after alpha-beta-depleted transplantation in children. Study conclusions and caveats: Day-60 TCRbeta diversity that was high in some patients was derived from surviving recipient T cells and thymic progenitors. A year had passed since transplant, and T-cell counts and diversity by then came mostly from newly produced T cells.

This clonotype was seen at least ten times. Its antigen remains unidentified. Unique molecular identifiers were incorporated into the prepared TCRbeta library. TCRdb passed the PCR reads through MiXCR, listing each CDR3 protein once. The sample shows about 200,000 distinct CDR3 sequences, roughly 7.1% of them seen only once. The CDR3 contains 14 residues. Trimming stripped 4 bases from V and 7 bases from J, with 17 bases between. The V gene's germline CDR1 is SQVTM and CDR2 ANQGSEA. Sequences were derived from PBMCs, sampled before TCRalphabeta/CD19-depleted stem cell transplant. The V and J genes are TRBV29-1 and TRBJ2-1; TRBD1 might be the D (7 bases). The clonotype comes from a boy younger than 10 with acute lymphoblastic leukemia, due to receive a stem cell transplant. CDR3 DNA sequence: TGCAGCGTTGGACTCTTACAGGGGAGGAATGAGCAGTTCTTC. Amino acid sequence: CSVGLLQGRNEQFF.